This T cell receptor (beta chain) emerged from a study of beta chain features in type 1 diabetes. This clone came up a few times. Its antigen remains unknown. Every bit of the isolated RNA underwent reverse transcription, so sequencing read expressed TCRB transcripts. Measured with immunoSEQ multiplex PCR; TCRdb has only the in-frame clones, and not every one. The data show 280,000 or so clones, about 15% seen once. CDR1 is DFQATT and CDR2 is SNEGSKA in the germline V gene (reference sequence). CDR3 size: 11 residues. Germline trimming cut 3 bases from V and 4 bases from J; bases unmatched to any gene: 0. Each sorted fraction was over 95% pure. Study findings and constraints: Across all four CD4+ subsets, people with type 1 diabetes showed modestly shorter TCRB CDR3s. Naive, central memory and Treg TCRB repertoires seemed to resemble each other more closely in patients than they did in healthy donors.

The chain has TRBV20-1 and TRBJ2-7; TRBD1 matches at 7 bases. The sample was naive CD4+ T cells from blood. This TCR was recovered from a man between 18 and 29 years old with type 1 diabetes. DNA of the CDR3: TGCAGTGCTAGGGGACAGTACGAGCAGTACTTC. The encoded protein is CSARGQYEQYF.